This T cell receptor (beta chain) appears in the sequencing data of a study of blood T cell repertoires in COVID-19. Study summary: Collection of acute and convalescent COVID-19 samples took place in the United States, Italy and Spain.

Assignment of participants to cohorts was predicated upon participant-reported clinical history. Exposed volunteers were people who met a COVID-19 case within 2 weeks before study entry. The CDR3 has 14 residues. V trimming: 6 bases; J trimming: 7 bases; junction bases outside the gene matches: 8. CDR1 is MNHEY and CDR2 is SVGAGI in the germline V gene. How the authors handled the data: Using reference gene primer amplification, nucleated cell counts were estimated. Libraries were prepared by immunoSEQ multiplex PCR; TCRdb keeps only in-frame clonotypes and omits some of them. V, J and clone size are those of that table, while D and trimming were read from the DNA. This repertoire shows under 450,000 clones, approximately 90% found once; its top ten account for 0.8% to 0.9%.

The source material was PBMCs or T cells enriched from blood (not recorded which). The chain employs TRBV6-5 and TRBJ2-7, with 11 nucleotides matching TRBD2. The clonotype comes from a woman in her thirties or forties who had been exposed to COVID-19. CDR3: CASRVAGGPGEQYF. The CDR3 DNA reads TGTGCCAGCAGAGTAGCGGGAGGGCCGGGAGAGCAGTACTTC.